The 28 T cell receptor beta chains below all came from one sample that was sequenced in a study of blood T cell repertoires in COVID-19. Assay: immunoSEQ multiplex PCR; the TCRdb copy retains only in-frame clones and omits some. The data show about 140,000 clones, 85% to 90% seen once. Sequenced input: peripheral blood. The receptors come from a woman in her sixties or seventies with acute or convalescent COVID-19.

This clone appeared a single time. The gene calls are TRBV2 and TRBJ2-7, with D maybe TRBD2 (5 bases). V gave up 11 bases and J gave up 6 bases, with 23 bases separating them. Germline CDR1 SNHLY, CDR2 FYNNEI. The CDR3 is 14 amino acids. The CDR3 DNA reads TGTGCCCGCGCAGAGCTCCCACGAGGGCCCGAGCAGTACTTC. Residues: CARAELPRGPEQYF.

The chain carries TRBV28 and TRBJ2-7; 8 bases are a match to TRBD1. With V trimmed by 6 bases and J by 4 bases, 8 bases remained unmatched. This CDR3 has 14 amino acids. Germline V gives CDR1 MDHEN, CDR2 SYDVKM. As DNA, the CDR3 is TGTGCCAGCAGCGGCCCAGGGGGCCGATACGAGCAGTACTTC. Amino acids: CASSGPGGRYEQYF.

J is TRBJ2-1 and V is TRBV19, with TRBD2 matching over 11 bases. This CDR3 is 21 amino acids long. Germline V gene sequence: CDR1 LNHDA, CDR2 SQIVND (reference sequence). Trimming removed 3 bases from V and 2 bases from J; junction bases left unmatched: 18. The CDR3 spells CASSIGGELAGAVKPYNEQFF. The DNA for the CDR3 is TGTGCCAGTAGTATTGGTGGAGAACTAGCGGGGGCCGTAAAACCCTACAATGAGCAGTTCTTC. Full variable domain (outside the CDR3, taken from reference TRBV19 and TRBJ2-1): DGGITQSPKYLFRKEGQNVTLSCEQNLNHDAMYWYRQDPGQGLRLIYYSQIVNDFQKGDIAEGYSVSREKKESFPLTVTSAQKNPTAFYLCASSIGGELAGAVKPYNEQFFGPGTRLTVL.

The chain recombines TRBV2 with TRBJ2-5, with TRBD1 as a possible D gene (6 bases). The CDR3 runs to 14 residues. V was clipped by 9 bases and J by 3 bases, with 17 bases between them. The germline V gene encodes CDR1 SNHLY and CDR2 FYNNEI. This CDR3 is CASRPGESKETQYF. In nucleotides, the CDR3 is TGTGCCAGTCGTCCAGGGGAAAGTAAAGAGACCCAGTACTTC.

The chain employs TRBV11-2 and TRBJ2-2, with TRBD2 matching 7 bases. Looked up from germline, CDR1 is SGHAT and CDR2 is FQNNGV. The CDR3 length is 15 residues. V trimming: 5 bases; J trimming: 4 bases; junction bases outside the gene matches: 7. In DNA, the CDR3 is TGTGCCAGCAGCCCTGCCGGGGGGAGCACCGGGGAGCTGTTTTTT. This sequence encodes CASSPAGGSTGELFF.

This clone was found many times. V is TRBV5-1 and J is TRBJ2-5, with 9 nucleotides matching TRBD2. The CDR3 extends over 17 amino acids. V lost 0 bases and J lost 5; bases outside the gene matches: 11. Per germline, CDR1 SGHRS and CDR2 YFSETQ. CDR3 protein: CASSLELAGVPSETQYF. CDR3 bases: TGCGCCAGCAGCTTGGAATTAGCGGGAGTCCCCTCGGAGACCCAGTACTTC.

This clone was seen once. V usage is TRBV7-2 and J usage is TRBJ1-3; TRBD1 aligns across 7 bases. This CDR3 has 15 residues. V was clipped by 3 bases and J by 3 bases; unmatched bases: 5. In germline, CDR1 is SGHTA, CDR2 FQGNSA. CDR3 bases: TGTGCCAGCAGCTTTAGTCAGGGGGTTGGAAACACCATATATTTT. It specifies CASSFSQGVGNTIYF.

V is TRBV11-2 and J is TRBJ1-1; TRBD1 might be the D (6 bases). This CDR3 comprises 11 residues. Per the germline V gene, CDR1 is SGHAT and CDR2 is FQNNGV. V dropped 6 bases and J dropped 7 bases, with 9 bases sitting between them. The CDR3 DNA is TGTGCCAGCAGAGAGGGGGATGAAGCTTTCTTT. It yields the protein CASREGDEAFF.

The chain carries TRBV2 and TRBJ1-1, with a weak D call TRBD1 (5 bases). Trimming took 11 bases from V and 0 from J, leaving 13 bases between them. Germline CDR1 reads SNHLY; CDR2 reads FYNNEI. The CDR3 is 13 residues long. The CDR3 region has the DNA TGTGCCCTCAAGCGGGACCTGAACACTGAAGCTTTCTTT. Amino acids: CALKRDLNTEAFF. Variable domain in full (rest from reference TRBV2 and TRBJ1-1): EPEVTQTPSHQVTQMGQEVILRCVPISNHLYFYWYRQILGQKVEFLVSFYNNEISEKSEIFDDQFSVERPDGSNFTLKIRSTKLEDSAMYFCALKRDLNTEAFFGQGTRLTVV.

The gene calls are TRBV19 and TRBJ1-1, with TRBD1 matching over 8 bases. This CDR3 is built from 12 residues. V trimming: 6 bases; J trimming: 5 bases; junction bases outside the gene matches: 2. Germline CDR1 LNHDA, CDR2 SQIVND (reference sequence). CDR3 region: CASRDRATEAFF. The CDR3, as DNA: TGTGCCAGTAGGGACAGGGCAACTGAAGCTTTCTTT. Full variable domain (rest looked up from reference TRBV19 and TRBJ1-1): DGGITQSPKYLFRKEGQNVTLSCEQNLNHDAMYWYRQDPGQGLRLIYYSQIVNDFQKGDIAEGYSVSREKKESFPLTVTSAQKNPTAFYLCASRDRATEAFFGQGTRLTVV.

The genes are TRBV5-1 and TRBJ1-2; 7 bases line up with TRBD1. Germline assignment: CDR1 SGHRS and CDR2 YFSETQ. V trimming: 0 bases; J trimming: 7 bases; junction bases outside the gene matches: 3. CDR3 size: 13 residues. CDR3 DNA sequence: TGCGCCAGCAGCTTGGTGTCAGGGGGTGGCTACACCTTC. Protein sequence: CASSLVSGGGYTF.

This chain joins TRBV21-1 and TRBJ2-4; TRBD2 is the table's D call, not checked against the DNA. TRBV21-1 is designated a pseudogene. The CDR3 extends over 17 amino acids. CDR3 region: CASSKAQPSCAKNIQYF. CDR3 nucleotides: TGTGCCAGCAGCAAAGCGCAGCCTAGCTGCGCCAAAAACATTCAGTACTTC.

The chain links TRBV29-1 to TRBJ2-1; weak D call: TRBD2 (7 bases). The CDR3 consists of 15 residues. V lost 6 bases and J lost 0, with 15 bases in between. Germline CDR1 SQVTM, CDR2 ANQGSEA. The CDR3 loop is CSVAGARSSYNEQFF. In DNA form, the CDR3 reads TGCAGCGTGGCGGGGGCCAGGAGCTCCTACAATGAGCAGTTCTTC.

This sequence joins TRBV28 and TRBJ2-2, with D tentatively TRBD1 (6 bases). The CDR3 has 13 amino acids. Trimming cost V 7 bases and J 5 bases, with 11 bases left between them. Looked up from germline, CDR1 is MDHEN and CDR2 is SYDVKM. In DNA, the CDR3 is TGTGCCAGCATGCCAGGGGCGACCGGGGAGCTGTTTTTT. Amino acids: CASMPGATGELFF.

As DNA, the CDR3 is TGTGCCAGCAGTTCCCCGGGACAGGGAATGATGAACACTGAAGCTTTCTTT. This codes for CASSSPGQGMMNTEAFF. The rearrangement links TRBV28 to TRBJ1-1, with 9 bases matching TRBD1. This CDR3 has 17 residues. The ends lost 4 bases at V and 0 bases at J; junction bases unmatched: 9. Germline CDR1 and CDR2: MDHEN and SYDVKM.

The chain recombines TRBV7-2 with TRBJ1-1; unclear D gene. The CDR3 runs 13 residues. Per the germline V gene, CDR1 is SGHTA and CDR2 is FQGNSA. Trimming removed 1 base at V and 5 bases at J, with 8 bases between. The CDR3 protein is CASSLGLRTEAFF. The CDR3 DNA sequence: TGTGCCAGCAGCTTAGGGTTGAGGACTGAAGCTTTCTTT.

The CDR3 DNA is TGTGCCAGCAGCCAAGTCCCCCGGGACAGTCACAATGAGCAGTTCTTC. It encodes CASSQVPRDSHNEQFF. V and J are TRBV3-1 (or the pseudogene TRBV3-2) and TRBJ2-1, with TRBD1 matching over 7 bases. The CDR3 consists of 16 residues. Trimming removed 1 base from V and 5 bases from J; junction bases left unmatched: 8. In germline, CDR1 is LGHDT, CDR2 YNNKEL (reference sequence).

The gene calls are TRBV5-1 and TRBJ1-1, with 7 bases matching TRBD1. Germline assignment: CDR1 SGHRS and CDR2 YFSETQ. This CDR3 has 15 amino acids. V shed 3 bases and J 0 bases; nucleotides not matched to a gene: 5. CDR3 sequence: CASSYPGQLNTEAFF. The DNA for the CDR3 is TGCGCCAGCAGCTACCCGGGACAGTTGAACACTGAAGCTTTCTTT.

J is TRBJ2-7 and V is TRBV11-2; 13 positions agree with TRBD2. Germline CDR1 is SGHAT and CDR2 is FQNNGV. Trimming took 5 bases from V and 6 from J; bases not matched to a gene: 7. This CDR3 comprises 15 residues. In nucleotides, the CDR3 is TGTGCCAGCAGCCCTGGGACTAGCGGGGCCGCCGAGCAGTACTTC. Encoded protein: CASSPGTSGAAEQYF. Complete variable domain (other parts from reference TRBV11-2 and TRBJ2-7): EAGVAQSPRYKIIEKRQSVAFWCNPISGHATLYWYQQILGQGPKLLIQFQNNGVVDDSQLPKDRFSAERLKGVDSTLKIQPAKLEDSAVYLCASSPGTSGAAEQYFGPGTRLTVT.

This clone occurred a few times. The chain uses TRBV27 and TRBJ2-7, with 7 bases aligning to TRBD1. From germline, CDR1 is MNHEY and CDR2 SMNVEV (reference sequence). The CDR3 has 13 residues. With V trimmed by 5 bases and J by 3 bases, 4 bases remained unmatched. The CDR3 DNA sequence: TGTGCCAGCAGTCCAGGGACAGTCTACGAGCAGTACTTC. Translated, it gives CASSPGTVYEQYF.

The DNA for the CDR3 is TGTGCCAGTAGTAAATCACCCCGACAGGCATTCTACGAGCAGTACTTC. Its translation: CASSKSPRQAFYEQYF. The chain links TRBV19 to TRBJ2-7; weak D call: TRBD1 (6 bases). V was shortened by 4 bases and J by 3 bases, with 19 bases between the two germline ends. The CDR3 covers 16 residues. Germline-derived CDR1 and CDR2 are LNHDA and SQIVND (reference sequence). The full variable domain, completed using reference TRBV19 and TRBJ2-7, is DGGITQSPKYLFRKEGQNVTLSCEQNLNHDAMYWYRQDPGQGLRLIYYSQIVNDFQKGDIAEGYSVSREKKESFPLTVTSAQKNPTAFYLCASSKSPRQAFYEQYFGPGTRLTVT.

The chain uses TRBV19 and TRBJ1-6, with TRBD1 identical over 11 bases. The CDR3 has 15 amino acids. The J segment lost 7 bases and the V segment lost 7 bases, leaving 6 bases of the junction unmatched. Germline V gene data show CDR1 as LNHDA and CDR2 as SQIVND (reference sequence). The CDR3 reads CASTGRTGGNSPLHF. The CDR3, as DNA: TGTGCCAGTACCGGCCGGACAGGGGGCAATTCACCCCTCCACTTT.

This chain connects TRBV6-2 or TRBV6-3 to TRBJ2-2; 8 bases are shared with TRBD1. This CDR3 is 16 amino acids long. Unmatched junction bases numbered 10, after V lost 6 bases and J lost 4 bases. Germline CDR1 MNHEY, CDR2 SVGEGT. The CDR3 DNA reads as TGTGCCAGCAGCAAACGACGGACAGGGTTCACCGGGGAGCTGTTTTTT. Amino acids: CASSKRRTGFTGELFF.

The gene calls are TRBV28 and TRBJ1-6, with unresolved D. V was shortened by 5 bases and J by 9 bases, with 20 bases between the two germline ends. CDR3 length: 16 amino acids. Germline V gene lookup returns CDR1 MDHEN and CDR2 SYDVKM. Written as DNA, the CDR3 is TGTGCCAGCAGTGCCACACCGCTTGGATCAGGTTCACCCCTCCACTTT. Protein product: CASSATPLGSGSPLHF.

This rearrangement joins TRBV18 to TRBJ1-1; perhaps TRBD1 as D (5 bases). The CDR3 is made up of 16 amino acids. Germline loops: CDR1 KGHSH, CDR2 LQKENI. The V end was cut by 1 base, the J end by 0 bases, with 12 bases between. The CDR3 DNA is TGTGCCAGCTCACCACTTAGGGGAGGCATGAACACTGAAGCTTTCTTT. This encodes CASSPLRGGMNTEAFF.

The rearrangement links TRBV5-1 to TRBJ2-3, with 9 bases lining up with TRBD2. Germline CDR1 reads SGHRS; CDR2 reads YFSETQ. The length of the CDR3 is 15 residues. J lost 4 bases, V lost 0 bases, and 3 bases had no gene match. In DNA form, the CDR3 reads TGCGCCAGCAGCTTGGGCGGGGGGGCCGCAGATACGCAGTATTTT. Its translation: CASSLGGGAADTQYF.

V is TRBV27 and J is TRBJ1-6; D gene ambiguous. Trimming left V 5 bases short and J 1 base short, with 6 bases between. This CDR3 spans 14 amino acids. CDR1 and CDR2 from the germline V gene are MNHEY and SMNVEV (reference sequence). CDR3: CASSLSSYNSPLHF. CDR3 in DNA: TGTGCCAGCAGTCTGAGTTCCTATAATTCACCCCTCCACTTT.

This clone was detected once. This chain links TRBV6-5 with TRBJ2-2; tentative D call: TRBD1 (6 bases). Trimming pared 3 bases from V and 5 bases from J, leaving 10 bases between. The germline V gene has CDR1 MNHEY and CDR2 SVGAGI. This CDR3 is 14 amino acids long. The CDR3 spells CASSYTGRTGELFF. The CDR3 nucleotides read TGTGCCAGCAGTTATACAGGGAGAACCGGGGAGCTGTTTTTT.